Each of the 18 T cell receptor beta chains below was sequenced from the same sample in a study of cytomegalovirus exposure and HLA in healthy donors. Both 60 Vbeta primers and 13 Jbeta primers went into the PCR. Libraries were prepared by immunoSEQ multiplex PCR; TCRdb keeps only in-frame clonotypes and omits some of them. Here the sample spans approximately 150,000 clones, 60% to 85% being singletons. Material for sequencing was PBMCs. These receptors were collected from a woman in her late teens or twenties in good health and CMV-seronegative.

The gene calls are TRBV10-3 and TRBJ2-1, with a tentative D call TRBD1 (5 bases). V was trimmed by 6 bases and J by 5 bases, leaving 11 bases between them. Germline assignment: CDR1 ENHRY and CDR2 SYGVKD. This CDR3 contains 13 residues. The CDR3: CAIRGPGNNEQFF. DNA for the CDR3: TGTGCCATCAGAGGGCCAGGGAACAATGAGCAGTTCTTC.

V gene TRBV7-9 combines with J gene TRBJ2-1, with no clear D. V was trimmed by 2 bases and J by 9 bases, leaving 5 bases between them. Germline loops: CDR1 SEHNR, CDR2 FQNEAQ (reference sequence). The CDR3 contains 11 residues. This chain's CDR3 is CASSLSGEQFF. The CDR3 DNA follows: TGTGCCAGCAGCTTATCCGGTGAGCAGTTCTTC.

This rearrangement joins TRBV5-4 to TRBJ1-2, with 9 nucleotides matching TRBD1. The CDR3 loop spans 17 amino acids. The V segment lost 0 bases and the J segment 3 bases; nucleotides outside the gene matches: 9. Germline CDR1 reads SGHNT; CDR2 reads YYREEE (reference sequence). Written as DNA, the CDR3 is TGTGCCAGCAGCTTGGTGGGGGCGGACAGGGGCTACTATGGCTACACCTTC. Protein sequence: CASSLVGADRGYYGYTF.

The chain links TRBV5-4 to TRBJ2-1; 8 bases line up with TRBD2. Germline CDR1 SGHNT, CDR2 YYREEE (reference sequence). With 2 bases clipped from V and 7 bases from J, the junction kept 14 bases outside the gene matches. The CDR3 is 17 residues long. The CDR3 reads CASSLGSTGGPPNEQFF. The CDR3 DNA sequence: TGTGCCAGCAGCTTAGGCTCGACGGGAGGGCCCCCGAATGAGCAGTTCTTC.

This clone was observed once. V and J are TRBV6-5 and TRBJ2-5, with D perhaps TRBD1 (6 bases). With 6 bases removed from V and 9 bases from J, the gap between germline ends came to 20 bases. The CDR3 runs 14 residues. CDR1 MNHEY and CDR2 SVGAGI come from the germline V gene. Here the CDR3 reads CASSPTGPSGAQYF. In DNA, the CDR3 is TGTGCCAGCAGCCCCACCGGTCCGTCAGGGGCCCAGTACTTC.

The rearrangement uses TRBV6-1 and TRBJ1-5; D is undetermined. Germline lookup yields CDR1 MNHNS and CDR2 SASEGT. This CDR3 spans 13 amino acids. V gave up 4 bases and J gave up 5 bases, with 9 bases separating them. The DNA for the CDR3 is TGTGCCAGCAGTGCTCCTTCAGATCAGCCCCAGCATTTT. Protein: CASSAPSDQPQHF.

V and J are TRBV10-1 and TRBJ1-2; D might be TRBD1 (5 bases). This CDR3 comprises 13 residues. V was shortened by 8 bases and J by 1 base, with 11 bases between the two germline ends. CDR1 and CDR2 (germline): WNHNN, SYGVQD (reference sequence). The CDR3 region has the DNA TGCGCCAGCTCAAGGACAAATAACTATGGCTACACCTTC. Translating it yields CASSRTNNYGYTF.

V is TRBV6-5 and J is TRBJ2-7; 8 nucleotides align to TRBD2. Germline V lookup: CDR1 MNHEY, CDR2 SVGAGI. V shed 6 bases, J shed 2 bases, and the junction held 6 bases outside the gene matches. This CDR3 has 14 residues. In nucleotides, the CDR3 is TGTGCCAGCAGCCTTTATAGCGGGACCTACGAGCAGTACTTC. Its translation is CASSLYSGTYEQYF.

The rearrangement joins TRBV4-2 to TRBJ2-2; tentatively, D is TRBD1 (6 bases). V was clipped by 1 base and J by 6 bases, with 9 bases between them. Germline V CDR1 and CDR2: LGHNA, YNFKEQ. The CDR3 extends over 14 amino acids. The CDR3 region has the DNA TGTGCCAGCAGCCAAGTACAGGGATCCGGGGAGCTGTTTTTT. Residues: CASSQVQGSGELFF.

The chain couples TRBV19 to TRBJ2-1, with D perhaps matching TRBD1 (6 bases). The CDR3 has 14 residues. With 0 bases removed from V and 6 bases from J, the gap between germline ends came to 9 bases. The germline CDR1 and CDR2 sequences are LNHDA and SQIVND (reference sequence). CDR3 loop: CASSIDRGSNEQFF. CDR3 DNA sequence: TGTGCCAGTAGTATAGATAGGGGGAGCAATGAGCAGTTCTTC.

This sequence joins TRBV2 and TRBJ2-1, with D tentatively TRBD1 (5 bases). This CDR3 comprises 14 residues. V lost 10 bases, J lost 2 bases, and 15 bases lay in between. Germline CDR1 SNHLY, CDR2 FYNNEI. The chain's CDR3 is CATKPGLTYNEQFF. For the CDR3, the DNA is TGTGCCACTAAGCCAGGGCTAACCTACAATGAGCAGTTCTTC.

CDR3 amino acids: CASSPAGTTLSTQYF. The CDR3, as DNA: TGTGCCAGCAGCCCCGCCGGGACTACCTTAAGTACGCAGTATTTT. The chain joins TRBV9 to TRBJ2-3; 7 positions match TRBD2. This CDR3 has 15 amino acids. CDR1 is SGDLS, CDR2 YYNGEE, per germline. Trimming at V came to 4 bases and at J to 8 bases, leaving 13 bases not matched to a gene.

The chain recombines TRBV7-6 with TRBJ2-3; D not resolved. The CDR3 has 13 amino acids. V was trimmed by 5 bases and J by 0 bases, leaving 6 bases between them. The germline gives CDR1 SGHVS, CDR2 FNYEAQ. The CDR3 loop is CASSAPSTDTQYF. CDR3 coding DNA: TGTGCCAGCAGCGCGCCTAGCACAGATACGCAGTATTTT.

The V and J genes are TRBV4-2 and TRBJ1-2; a possible D gene is TRBD1 (5 bases). CDR1 is LGHNA, CDR2 YNFKEQ, per germline. The CDR3 loop spans 14 amino acids. V dropped 0 bases and J dropped 7 bases, with 12 bases sitting between them. The DNA for the CDR3 is TGTGCCAGCAGCCAAGACAACGGGGGTGGTGGCTACACCTTC. Protein sequence: CASSQDNGGGGYTF.

The chain carries TRBV5-6 and TRBJ1-1, with TRBD1 identical over 7 bases. This CDR3 is built from 14 residues. Germline V lookup: CDR1 SGHDT, CDR2 YYEEEE. The V gene end was trimmed by 3 bases and the J gene end by 5 bases; junction bases not matched to a gene: 7. CDR3 nucleotides: TGTGCCAGCAGCTCGAATTACAGGGGAACTGAAGCTTTCTTT. Translating it yields CASSSNYRGTEAFF. The variable domain in full, completed from reference TRBV5-6 and TRBJ1-1, reads DAGVTQSPTHLIKTRGQQVTLRCSPKSGHDTVSWYQQALGQGPQFIFQYYEEEERQRGNFPDRFSGHQFPNYSSELNVNALLLGDSALYLCASSSNYRGTEAFFGQGTRLTVV.

The CDR3 bases are TGTGCCTGGAGCCCGAGCGACAATGAGCAGTTCTTC. It codes for CAWSPSDNEQFF. This chain connects TRBV30 to TRBJ2-1; unclear D gene. The germline V gene has CDR1 GTSNPN and CDR2 SVGIG (reference sequence). The CDR3 length is 12 residues. Trimming removed 3 bases at V and 5 bases at J, with 8 bases between.

This chain joins TRBV6-6 and TRBJ1-1, with 11 bases aligning to TRBD1. This CDR3 contains 15 residues. Trimming removed 7 bases from V and 7 bases from J; junction bases left unmatched: 11. From germline, CDR1 is MNHNY and CDR2 SVGAGI (reference sequence). CDR3 protein: CASTAGQGATDEAFF. The CDR3 DNA is TGTGCCAGCACGGCCGGACAGGGGGCGACGGATGAAGCTTTCTTT.

This chain links TRBV7-2 with TRBJ1-1, with TRBD1 as a possible D gene (6 bases). CDR1 and CDR2 from the germline V gene are SGHTA and FQGNSA. Trimming cost V 3 bases and J 0 bases, with 11 bases left between them. This CDR3 is built from 15 residues. This chain's CDR3 is CASSLGTNMNTEAFF. Written as DNA, the CDR3 is TGTGCCAGCAGCTTGGGGACAAACATGAACACTGAAGCTTTCTTT.